A single sample gave rise to the 31 T cell receptor beta chains below, sequenced in a study of Tregs in tolerant kidney transplant recipients. Generated by immunoSEQ multiplex PCR, the TCRdb table keeps only in-frame clones and is missing some. The table shows about 8,600 clones, with approximately 43% occurring only once. For these receptors, no antigen is known. Sequenced input: CD4+ T cells from blood cultured with allogeneic cells. These receptors were taken from a human donor in good health.

This clone came up a few times. The chain has TRBV7-9 and TRBJ2-5; TRBD1 or TRBD2 may be the D gene (6 bases each). The germline gives CDR1 SEHNR, CDR2 FQNEAQ (reference sequence). The CDR3 covers 14 residues. Deletions cut 1 base from V and 5 bases from J, with 11 bases between. CDR3 sequence (DNA): TGTGCCAGCAGCTTAGAGGGGGGCCTGGAGACCCAGTACTTC. Its translation is CASSLEGGLETQYF.

There are a few counts of this clone. The chain combines TRBV29-1 with TRBJ1-2; no definite D call. CDR3 length: 12 amino acids. Looked up from germline, CDR1 is SQVTM and CDR2 is ANQGSEA. CDR3 in DNA: TGCCAGGTTGACGACCCCAACTATGGCTACACCTTC. This translates into CQVDDPNYGYTF.

As regards this clone: It may be a read error: a sequence one base away is much more abundant. The chain links TRBV28 to TRBJ2-7; D remains ambiguous. Germline assignment: CDR1 MDHEN and CDR2 SYDVKM. The CDR3 is 10 residues long. CDR3 nucleotides: TGTGACAGCAGTTCACGCGAGCAGTACTTC. Translating it yields CDSSSREQYF.

This chain links TRBV7-1 with TRBJ1-2; D is unclear. TRBV7-1 is annotated as an ORF whose role is uncertain. The CDR3 is 13 amino acids. Trimming cost V 4 bases and J 6 bases, with 12 bases left between them. Here the CDR3 reads CASSLVGSDGYTF. CDR3 DNA: TGTGCCAGCAGCTTGGTCGGCTCCGATGGCTACACCTTC.

This clone appeared a few times. The chain uses TRBV9 and TRBJ1-1; no clear D. The CDR3 is 14 amino acids. The V end lost 5 bases, the J end lost 1 base, and 12 bases lay between the germline ends. Germline values: CDR1 SGDLS, CDR2 YYNGEE. The CDR3 loop is CASSSSYQNTEAFF. CDR3 in DNA: TGTGCCAGCAGTTCGAGCTACCAGAACACTGAAGCTTTCTTT.

By sample fraction, this clone is medium-sized. V usage is TRBV5-4 and J usage is TRBJ2-7; D may be TRBD1 (6 bases). V shed 4 bases and J shed 6 bases, with 20 bases lying between them. The CDR3 consists of 15 residues. CDR1 and CDR2 (germline): SGHNT, YYREEE (reference sequence). For the CDR3, the DNA is TGTGCCAGCAGCCCTGACAGGTGGGCTCGAGGCGAGCAGTACTTC. Its translation: CASSPDRWARGEQYF.

The CDR3 reads CASSARFPGALGNTIYF. The CDR3 DNA sequence: TGTGCCAGCAGTGCCAGATTCCCAGGGGCCCTCGGAAACACCATATATTTT. The chain employs TRBV6-1 and TRBJ1-3; TRBD1 might be the D (6 bases). The CDR3 loop spans 17 amino acids. The V and J ends lost 4 bases and 4 bases respectively, with 20 bases between them. CDR1 and CDR2 (germline): MNHNS, SASEGT.

The chain couples TRBV29-1 to TRBJ1-5; TRBD1 agrees at 10 bases. The CDR3 runs 14 residues. The germline gives CDR1 SQVTM, CDR2 ANQGSEA. CDR3 in amino acids: CRWDRGNSNQPQHF. The CDR3 DNA is TGCAGATGGGACAGGGGAAACAGCAATCAGCCCCAGCATTTT.

The chain has TRBV11-3 and TRBJ1-1, with a possible D match to TRBD1 (5 bases). The length of the CDR3 is 17 residues. Germline CDR1 reads SGHNT; CDR2 reads YENEEA. Trimming cost V 0 bases and J 2 bases, with 16 bases left between them. The CDR3: CASSLDLPTVPNTEAFF. The CDR3 region has the DNA TGTGCCAGCAGCTTAGATCTACCGACAGTACCAAACACTGAAGCTTTCTTT. The whole variable domain, remainder taken from reference TRBV11-3 and TRBJ1-1, is EAGVVQSPRYKIIEKKQPVAFWCNPISGHNTLYWYLQNLGQGPELLIRYENEEAVDDSQLPKDRFSAERLKGVDSTLKIQPAELGDSAVYLCASSLDLPTVPNTEAFFGQGTRLTVV.

Within the sample, this clone is large. The rearrangement uses TRBV5-4 and TRBJ2-4; tentative D call: TRBD2 (5 bases). Germline V gene data show CDR1 as SGHNT and CDR2 as YYREEE (reference sequence). With 0 bases removed from V and 5 bases from J, the gap between germline ends came to 9 bases. The CDR3 has 14 amino acids. As DNA, the CDR3 is TGTGCCAGCAGCTTGGCGGGGTCTCAAAACATTCAGTACTTC. Protein product: CASSLAGSQNIQYF. The variable domain in full, with the rest retrieved from reference TRBV5-4 and TRBJ2-4, is ETGVTQSPTHLIKTRGQQVTLRCSSQSGHNTVSWYQQALGQGPQFIFQYYREEENGRGNFPPRFSGLQFPNYSSELNVNALELDDSALYLCASSLAGSQNIQYFGAGTRLSVL.

A note on this clone: Mismatch with germline at one junction end may stem from a read error. The V gene is TRBV4-1, the J gene TRBJ1-1; no firm D call. The CDR3 extends over 16 amino acids. Germline V lookup: CDR1 MGHRA, CDR2 YSYEKL. Written as DNA, the CDR3 is TGTGCCAGCAGCCCCCGGCGTGCGGGATTGAACACTGAAGCTTTCTTT. This sequence encodes CASSPRRAGLNTEAFF.

As to this clone: A read error may produce the germline difference seen at one junction end. V usage is TRBV2 and J usage is TRBJ1-5; D is unclear. CDR1 and CDR2 from the germline V gene are SNHLY and FYNNEI. The CDR3 is 14 amino acids. The CDR3 DNA reads as TGTGCCAGCAGAGAAGGGTTGAGCAATCAGCCCCAGCATTTT. Translation gives CASREGLSNQPQHF.

The chain has TRBV7-2 and TRBJ1-5; D may be TRBD1 (6 bases). The CDR3 totals 15 residues. V gave up 2 bases and J gave up 1 base, with 9 bases separating them. Looked up from germline, CDR1 is SGHTA and CDR2 is FQGNSA. CDR3 nucleotide sequence: TGTGCCAGCAGCTTACGAGGGGGGAGCAATCAGCCCCAGCATTTT. This encodes CASSLRGGSNQPQHF.

Sample share makes this clone medium-sized. This chain links TRBV9 with TRBJ1-5; a weak D match, TRBD1 (6 bases). The germline V and J ends were trimmed by 4 bases and 3 bases, with 14 bases remaining between them. Germline V lookup: CDR1 SGDLS, CDR2 YYNGEE. The CDR3 is 15 amino acids. The CDR3 protein is CASSPEAGANQPQHF. The CDR3 nucleotides are TGTGCCAGCAGCCCAGAGGCAGGGGCCAATCAGCCCCAGCATTTT.

This clone was seen a few times. The rearrangement links TRBV29-1 to TRBJ2-1; the D is unclear. From germline, CDR1 is SQVTM and CDR2 ANQGSEA. The CDR3 totals 10 residues. Trimming stripped 5 bases from V and 6 bases from J, with 5 bases between. CDR3 amino acids: CSVSGNEQFF. CDR3 nucleotide sequence: TGCAGCGTTTCCGGCAATGAGCAGTTCTTC.

The V and J genes are TRBV6-4 and TRBJ2-7; D ambiguous. The germline gives CDR1 MRHNA, CDR2 SNTAGT. The CDR3 spans 15 residues. V shed 5 bases and J shed 2 bases, with 16 bases lying between them. CDR3 sequence (DNA): TGTGCCAGCAGTTGGCTACAAGAAGAAACCTACGAGCAGTACTTC. Amino acids: CASSWLQEETYEQYF.

As for this clone: The junction and the germline gene differ at one end; a read error may be behind it. The rearrangement uses TRBV5-4 and TRBJ2-7; D is uncertain. This CDR3 has 14 residues. Germline V lookup: CDR1 SGHNT, CDR2 YYREEE (reference sequence). CDR3 region: CASSQEGKATPQYF. The CDR3 nucleotides are TGCGCCAGCAGCCAAGAAGGGAAGGCCACGCCGCAGTACTTC.

The gene calls are TRBV6-4 and TRBJ2-7; 7 bases line up with TRBD2. CDR3 length equals 14 residues. J gave up 0 bases and V 7 bases, and 6 bases lay outside the gene matches. Germline loops: CDR1 MRHNA, CDR2 SNTAGT. The CDR3 sequence is CASTARGSSYEQYF. As DNA, the CDR3 is TGTGCCAGCACTGCCCGCGGGAGCTCCTACGAGCAGTACTTC.

This rearrangement joins TRBV14 to TRBJ1-1; D possibly corresponds to TRBD1 (5 bases). Germline V gene lookup returns CDR1 SGHDN and CDR2 FVKESK. Trimming stripped 0 bases from V and 4 bases from J, with 9 bases between. The CDR3 contains 14 residues. The CDR3 sequence: CASSQEGGTTEAFF. In DNA, the CDR3 is TGTGCCAGCAGCCAAGAGGGGGGGACCACTGAAGCTTTCTTT.

This clone is medium-sized by share. The genes are TRBV5-6 and TRBJ1-3; D ambiguous. V lost 0 bases and J 2 bases, leaving 12 bases between the germline ends. Germline lookup yields CDR1 SGHDT and CDR2 YYEEEE. This CDR3 contains 16 residues. The CDR3 loop is CASSLDGFQPGNTIYF. DNA of the CDR3: TGTGCCAGCAGCTTGGATGGGTTCCAACCTGGAAACACCATATATTTT.

Details on this clone: A junction end diverges from the germline sequence, so it may reflect a read error. This chain uses TRBV11-3 with TRBJ1-2, with D perhaps matching TRBD1 (6 bases). Germline values: CDR1 SGHNT, CDR2 YENEEA. CDR3 length: 12 amino acids. The CDR3 loop is CASSQDRNPFAF. CDR3 DNA: TGTGCCAGCAGCCAAGACAGGAACCCCTTCGCCTTC.

This clone occurred a few times. The rearrangement uses TRBV4-1 and TRBJ1-1; no clear D. The CDR3 contains 13 residues. CDR1 MGHRA and CDR2 YSYEKL come from the germline V gene. The V end was cut by 0 bases, the J end by 4 bases, with 6 bases between. The CDR3 DNA is TGCGCCAGCAGCCAAGACCCGGGCACTGAAGCTTTCTTT. Translating gives CASSQDPGTEAFF.

By sample fraction, this clone is medium-sized (0.01 to 0.1%). This chain joins TRBV7-3 and TRBJ2-5; 8 nucleotides line up with TRBD1. In germline, CDR1 is SGHTA, CDR2 FQGTGA. This CDR3 spans 15 amino acids. V lost 2 bases and J lost 5; bases outside the gene matches: 7. The CDR3 nucleotides read TGTGCCAGCAGCTTAGTCCCAGGGGGCTGGGAGACCCAGTACTTC. This encodes CASSLVPGGWETQYF. Supplemented by reference TRBV7-3 and TRBJ2-5, the full variable domain reads GAGVSQTPSNKVTEKGKYVELRCDPISGHTALYWYRQSLGQGPEFLIYFQGTGAADDSGLPNDRFFAVRPEGSVSTLKIQRTERGDSAVYLCASSLVPGGWETQYFGPGTRLLVL.

This clone qualifies as medium-sized. This chain joins TRBV2 and TRBJ2-3; D is perhaps TRBD1 (7 bases). The CDR3 is 17 residues long. With 6 bases removed from V and 7 bases from J, the gap between germline ends came to 26 bases. In germline, CDR1 is SNHLY, CDR2 FYNNEI. The CDR3 here is CASSRQGRDFPTHTQYF. The DNA for the CDR3 is TGTGCCAGCAGCAGACAGGGCCGGGACTTCCCCACTCATACGCAGTATTTT.

This clone counts as large. The CDR3 coding sequence is TGCGCCAGCAGCTTCGGACAGGGAAGTGGCTACACCTTC. Its protein product is CASSFGQGSGYTF. The chain uses TRBV5-1 and TRBJ1-2, with 8 bases lining up with TRBD1. The CDR3 contains 13 residues. After removal of 2 bases from V and 7 bases from J, the junction contained 4 bases not matched to a gene. CDR1 is SGHRS and CDR2 is YFSETQ in the germline V gene.

The chain links TRBV6-1 to TRBJ2-3; 8 bases match TRBD1. V dropped 4 bases and J dropped 6; count of bases not matched to a gene: 9. CDR3 length: 15 amino acids. From germline, CDR1 is MNHNS and CDR2 SASEGT. The CDR3, as DNA: TGTGCCAGCAGTGGGAGGGACAGGCGGATGGATACGCAGTATTTT. This translates into CASSGRDRRMDTQYF.

This clone was counted between two and nine times. The chain has TRBV5-3 and TRBJ1-4; D unclear. Being an ORF, TRBV5-3 has a function that is uncertain. This CDR3 is built from 12 residues. Deletions cut 8 bases from V and 8 bases from J, with 13 bases between. The CDR3 loop reads CASSLPGEKLFF. CDR3 coding DNA: TGTGCCAGCAGTCTTCCGGGCGAAAAACTGTTTTTT.

The chain employs TRBV11-3 and TRBJ2-3; D is unclear. The CDR3 totals 13 residues. Trimming took 3 bases from V and 4 from J, leaving 8 bases between them. The V gene's germline CDR1 is SGHNT and CDR2 YENEEA. CDR3 amino acids: CASSFMAPDTQYF. CDR3 nucleotide sequence: TGTGCCAGCAGCTTTATGGCCCCAGATACGCAGTATTTT.

As to this clone: Compared with germline, one end of the junction differs, possibly owing to a read error. The chain joins TRBV7-3 to TRBJ2-1, with 9 positions matching TRBD2. This CDR3 region has 15 residues. Germline V gives CDR1 SGHTA, CDR2 FQGTGA. CDR3 loop: CASSFSGGPYNEQFF. As DNA, the CDR3 is TGTGCCAGCAGCTTTAGCGGGGGCCCCTACAATGAACAGTTCTTC.

The chain uses TRBV6-5 and TRBJ2-5; 7 nucleotides align to TRBD2. Germline values: CDR1 MNHEY, CDR2 SVGAGI. The CDR3 loop spans 12 amino acids. Trimming cost V 8 bases and J 6 bases; bases outside gene matches: 6. The CDR3 sequence is CASSRGTKTQYF. The CDR3 DNA is TGTGCCAGCTCGCGGGGGACTAAGACCCAGTACTTC.

In this sample, this clone turned up a few times. The gene calls are TRBV5-1 and TRBJ2-4; 9 positions match TRBD1. This CDR3 is 16 amino acids long. The J segment lost 9 bases and the V segment lost 4 bases, leaving 14 bases of the junction unmatched. The V gene's germline CDR1 is SGHRS and CDR2 YFSETQ. The CDR3 nucleotides are TGCGCCAGCAGCGCACAACCAAGGACAGGGGAGACCATTCAGTACTTC. Encoded protein: CASSAQPRTGETIQYF.